Following are 10 T cell receptor beta chains from one sample sequenced in a study of Ad26.COV2.S vaccination and SARS-CoV-2 variants. Some clones are missing from TCRdb's copy, which holds only in-frame ones; the method was immunoSEQ multiplex PCR. The repertoire consists of a few hundred thousand clones, with over 80% occurring once and the leading ten covering 1.5% to 2%. The sample's treatment: roughly 18 received Ad26.COV2.S at low or high dose, single or two shots; about five received placebo; per-sample allocation not given. At day 63 after the first vaccine or placebo injection, samples were drawn. The sequenced sample was peripheral blood, obtained in a trial of Ad26.COV2.S vaccine versus placebo. The source is a person aged 18-60 years who received the Ad26.COV2.S COVID-19 vaccine or a placebo.

The rearrangement links TRBV25-1 to TRBJ1-2; no reliable D call. This CDR3 is built from 11 residues. Germline V gives CDR1 MGHDK, CDR2 SYGVNS. The V end was cut by 8 bases, the J end by 4 bases, with 8 bases between. The CDR3 here is CASLYSYGYTF. Written as DNA, the CDR3 is TGTGCCAGCCTGTATTCCTATGGCTACACCTTC.

The chain recombines TRBV30 with TRBJ2-7; 9 bases fit TRBD1. Germline loops: CDR1 GTSNPN, CDR2 SVGIG (reference sequence). CDR3 length: 14 residues. Trimming at V came to 2 bases and at J to 2 bases, leaving 4 bases not matched to a gene. CDR3 residues: CAWSIGTGTYEQYF. The CDR3 nucleotides are TGTGCCTGGAGTATCGGGACAGGGACCTACGAGCAGTACTTC.

The chain links TRBV5-6 to TRBJ2-5; TRBD2 aligns across 16 bases. Germline loops: CDR1 SGHDT, CDR2 YYEEEE. The CDR3 has 19 residues. V lost 0 bases to trimming and J lost 1 base; unmatched junction nucleotides: 6. CDR3 in amino acids: CASSLAPGLAGGPQETQYF. The CDR3, as DNA: TGTGCCAGCAGCTTGGCCCCGGGACTAGCGGGGGGGCCCCAAGAGACCCAGTACTTC.

The chain combines TRBV10-2 with TRBJ2-7; weak D call: TRBD2 (6 bases). Germline loops: CDR1 WSHSY, CDR2 SAAADI. V gave up 4 bases and J gave up 7 bases, with 17 bases separating them. The CDR3 extends over 14 amino acids. In DNA, the CDR3 is TGCGCCAGCAGTGTGAACAGCGGGTCAGAAGAGCAGTACTTC. Protein product: CASSVNSGSEEQYF.

The chain employs TRBV19 and TRBJ1-1; 8 bases agree with TRBD1. Germline loops: CDR1 LNHDA, CDR2 SQIVND (reference sequence). CDR3 length: 13 residues. The J segment lost 8 bases and the V segment lost 8 bases, leaving 10 bases of the junction unmatched. CDR3 region: CASRLSGGREAFF. The CDR3 DNA sequence: TGTGCCAGTCGCCTCTCAGGGGGCAGGGAAGCTTTCTTT.

The chain combines TRBV19 with TRBJ2-7; D could derive from TRBD1 or TRBD2 (6 bases each). This CDR3 has 14 amino acids. V was pared by 5 bases and J by 0 bases, with 11 bases between. CDR1 is LNHDA, CDR2 SQIVND, per germline (reference sequence). The DNA for the CDR3 is TGTGCCAGTAGTTACGGGGGCGGCTCCTACGAGCAGTACTTC. Translating gives CASSYGGGSYEQYF.

The chain has TRBV3-1 (or the pseudogene TRBV3-2) and TRBJ2-6; possibly TRBD1 or TRBD2 for D (5 bases each). CDR1 is LGHDT and CDR2 is YNNKEL in the germline V gene (reference sequence). The CDR3 totals 16 residues. Trimming pared 3 bases from V and 3 bases from J, leaving 12 bases between. CDR3 DNA sequence: TGTGCCAGCAGCCAGAGGTGGGGGTATGGGGCCAACGTCCTGACTTTC. It encodes CASSQRWGYGANVLTF.

The chain recombines TRBV11-3 with TRBJ2-1; 9 nucleotides agree with TRBD2. The ends lost 0 bases at V and 6 bases at J; junction bases unmatched: 6. The CDR3 runs 16 residues. The V gene's germline CDR1 is SGHNT and CDR2 YENEEA. DNA of the CDR3: TGTGCCAGCAGCTTAGACGCGGGGGGGCTCGGCAATGAGCAGTTCTTC. Protein: CASSLDAGGLGNEQFF.

J is TRBJ2-7 and V is TRBV15; the match to TRBD1 covers 7 bases. The CDR3 runs to 16 residues. The germline gives CDR1 LNHNV, CDR2 YYDKDF (reference sequence). V shed 1 base, J shed 7 bases, and the junction held 13 bases outside the gene matches. CDR3 amino acids: CATSRGRKGAIVEQYF. In nucleotides, the CDR3 is TGTGCCACCAGCAGAGGCAGAAAGGGGGCTATAGTTGAGCAGTACTTC.

This chain uses TRBV15 with TRBJ1-4; 9 bases fit TRBD1. Germline assignment: CDR1 LNHNV and CDR2 YYDKDF (reference sequence). V was pared by 1 base and J by 16 bases, with 7 bases of the junction left unmatched. The CDR3 runs to 13 residues. The CDR3 spells CATSRARGQGKFF. As DNA, the CDR3 is TGTGCCACCAGCAGAGCTCGAGGACAGGGGAAGTTTTTT.